This T cell receptor beta chain was retrieved from a study of blood T cell repertoires in COVID-19. At the level of the study: Donors in the United States, Italy and Spain gave samples during acute or convalescent COVID-19. T cells, B-cell-depleted T cells, or PBMCs supplied cDNA or gDNA.

In the original processing: Reference gene primers were amplified, and this amplification served to estimate nucleated cell counts. TCRdb's copy holds only in-frame clones and misses some; the assay was immunoSEQ multiplex PCR. Clonal size and the V and J genes are those of that table, whereas D and trimming came from the DNA. The table shows 260,000 or so clones, with approximately 87% occurring only once. The CDR3 is made up of 13 amino acids. Trimming shortened V by 5 bases and J by 8 bases, and 10 bases separated the two germline ends. The source material was peripheral blood. This rearrangement joins TRBV12-3 or TRBV12-4 to TRBJ1-6; no reliable D call. The TCR comes from a human donor in a cohort sampled during active COVID-19. The CDR3 DNA follows: TGTGCCAGCAGTACAGCGGCGGATTCACCCCTCCACTTT. Translating it yields CASSTAADSPLHF.